Described below is a single T cell receptor beta chain sequence and its context. The length of the CDR3 is 17 residues. From germline, CDR1 is SQVTM and CDR2 ANQGSEA. Each CDR3 protein gets one entry in TCRdb, which reprocessed the 5' RACE reads and gives no DNA. The sample totals around 380,000 distinct CDR3 sequences; its top ten clones hold roughly 2.5%. The record originates from a study of monozygotic twins with inflammatory bowel disease. The receptor was derived from a human donor with ulcerative colitis or Crohn's disease, or a healthy co-twin of an affected twin (not recorded which). The V gene is TRBV29-1, the J gene TRBJ2-3; TCRdb's D call of TRBD2 is untestable without DNA. Sequencing input: blood. CDR3 in amino acids: CSVERFGAGGPRDTQYF.